These 9 T cell receptor beta chains were sequenced from one sample in a study of T cell clonality in common variable immunodeficiency. Sequencing used immunoSEQ multiplex PCR; TCRdb keeps in-frame clones, though not all of them. The sample is made up of some 40,000 clones, none counted only once. Sequencing used peripheral blood mononuclear cells. Receptors originate from a person aged 18 to 75 in good health.

In its sample, this clone was seen a few times. The sequence runs out 3 residues before the end of the CDR3; the remainder is reconstructed from the germline J gene. The same CDR3 can be traced to other DNA sequences in this sample. V is TRBV18 and J is TRBJ2-2; 9 bases match TRBD2. The CDR3 runs 16 residues. Losses at the gene ends were 0 bases for V and 3 bases for J; bases not matched to a gene: 2. In germline, CDR1 is KGHSH, CDR2 LQKENI. The CDR3 loop reads CASSPPSGSDTGELFF. CDR3 DNA (partial): TGTGCCAGCTCACCACCTAGCGGGAGCGACACCGGGGAG.

With regard to this clone: The CDR3 end is not reached by the read, which stops 3 residues before it; the germline J gene fills it in. V is TRBV20-1 and J is TRBJ2-7; D might be TRBD1 (5 bases). Germline CDR1 reads DFQATT; CDR2 reads SNEGSKA (reference sequence). Trimming took 0 bases from V and 5 from J, leaving 14 bases between them. The CDR3 contains 14 residues. The CDR3 here is CSARESGLENEQYF. The sequenced part of the CDR3 DNA is TGCAGTGCTAGAGAGTCAGGGTTGGAGAACGAG.

Many counts were recorded for this clone. The read terminates 3 residues ahead of where the CDR3 ends, so the germline J gene completes it. V is TRBV19 and J is TRBJ2-3; TRBD1 matches 7 bases. V was clipped by 4 bases and J by 5 bases; unmatched bases: 3. The CDR3 is made up of 13 amino acids. The germline V gene encodes CDR1 LNHDA and CDR2 SQIVND (reference sequence). CDR3 protein: CASSKGQRDTQYF. The sequenced part of the CDR3 DNA is TGTGCCAGTAGTAAGGGACAGAGAGATACG.

This clone was seen many times. The CDR3 goes on 3 residues after the read ends, and that part is filled in from the germline J gene. The chain uses TRBV5-4 and TRBJ2-2; no clear D gene. The CDR3 is 14 residues long. Germline V gives CDR1 SGHNT, CDR2 YYREEE (reference sequence). The CDR3 sequence: CASSLAGRGEKLFF. The DNA read from the CDR3 is TGTGCCAGCAGCTTGGCGGGTCGCGGCGAAAAG.

In the case of this clone: A much larger clone sits a single nucleotide away, making a read error possible. The sequence runs out 3 residues before the end of the CDR3; the remainder is reconstructed from the germline J gene. V gene TRBV18 combines with J gene TRBJ2-3; D is possibly TRBD2 (5 bases). CDR3 length: 16 amino acids. Germline V gives CDR1 KGHSH, CDR2 LQKENI. The CDR3 sequence is CASSPGGPRGNQPQYF. The CDR3 bases that were read are TGTGCCAGCTCACCGGGCGGGCCCCGTGGCAATCAGCCG.

This clone was recorded many times. Incomplete CDR3 DNA: TGCAGTGCACCGACTAACAGGGTTTCCTATGGC. Its protein product is CSAPTNRVSYG. The full CDR3 reads CSAPTNRVSYGYTF. V gene TRBV20-1 combines with J gene TRBJ1-2; tentative D call: TRBD1 (6 bases). The CDR3 end is not reached by the read, which stops 3 residues before it; the germline J gene fills it in. V was cut by 6 bases and J by 4 bases, with 18 bases left in between. The germline gives CDR1 DFQATT, CDR2 SNEGSKA (reference sequence). This CDR3 is 14 amino acids long.

In this sample, this clone turned up many times. The read ends 3 residues early relative to the CDR3; the germline J gene fills the gap. This chain joins TRBV10-3 and TRBJ2-5, with D unclear. The CDR3 sequence is 12 residues long. Trimming pared 4 bases from V and 3 bases from J, leaving 6 bases between. In germline, CDR1 is ENHRY, CDR2 SYGVKD. The CDR3 protein is CAISAQEETQYF. Partial CDR3 DNA: TGTGCCATCAGTGCGCAGGAAGAGACC.

This clone was detected only a few times. Read data end 3 residues before the CDR3 end; the end is taken from the germline J gene. V usage is TRBV18 and J usage is TRBJ2-7; the match to TRBD1 covers 8 bases. CDR1 is KGHSH, CDR2 LQKENI, per germline. After removal of 0 bases from V and 0 bases from J, the junction contained 16 bases not matched to a gene. The CDR3 contains 20 residues. This chain's CDR3 is CASSPPPRYSDRVFSYEQYF. Partial CDR3 DNA: TGTGCCAGCTCACCACCACCCCGGTACTCGGACAGGGTGTTCTCCTACGAG.

With regard to this clone: With the read ending 3 residues before the CDR3 end, the germline J gene is used to fill in that end. The rearrangement joins TRBV19 to TRBJ1-2, with D unresolved. V dropped 3 bases and J dropped 1 base, with 9 bases sitting between them. Germline V gene sequence: CDR1 LNHDA, CDR2 SQIVND (reference sequence). This CDR3 region has 14 residues. This CDR3 reads CASSIGLFNYGYTF. The sequenced part of the CDR3 DNA is TGTGCCAGTAGTATCGGGTTATTTAACTATGGC.